This is a list of T cell receptor beta chains from one sample in a study of T cells in Graves' hyperthyroidism and ophthalmopathy. TCRdb independently ran MiXCR on the multiplex PCR reads; one entry per CDR3 protein. The sample holds roughly 170,000 distinct CDR3 sequences, over 15% seen once. Sequencing was performed on blood. These receptors all stem from a woman between 50 and 59 years old with Graves' hyperthyroidism. CDR3s include the opening cysteine and the closing phenylalanine or tryptophan. The order of the fields is V gene, D gene, clone size, J gene, CDR3 length, CDR3 DNA, CDR3 protein. D genes are given only for firm matches. The size field is filled for only some rows; it gives once, few, many or a size class.

TRBV14,-,-,TRBJ2-7,14,TGTGCCAGCAGCCCAAATACAGGGTCCTACGAGCAGTACTTC,CASSPNTGSYEQYF
TRBV3-1,TRBD1,-,TRBJ2-3,16,TGTGCCAGCAGCCAAGATGTGGGGACAGGCACAGATACGCAGTATTTT,CASSQDVGTGTDTQYF
TRBV6-2/TRBV6-3,TRBD1,-,TRBJ1-5,14,TGTGCCAGCAGCCCGGACAGGGATGTTTGGCCCCAGCATTTT,CASSPDRDVWPQHF
TRBV6-1,TRBD2,many,TRBJ2-2,15,TGTGCCAGCAGTTCAGCTAGCGGGGGGACCGGGGAGCTGTTTTTT,CASSSASGGTGELFF
TRBV27,-,many,TRBJ1-5,12,TGTGCCAGCAGTTTCCCCAATCAGCCCCAGCATTTT,CASSFPNQPQHF
TRBV7-9,-,many,TRBJ2-3,17,TGTGCCAGCAGCCTAAGCGGGACAGCCCGGCCAACAGATACGCAGTATTTT,CASSLSGTARPTDTQYF
TRBV2,-,many,TRBJ1-2,13,TGTGCCACCTCAGGCGTCCTTAACTATGGCTACACCTTC,CATSGVLNYGYTF
TRBV11-2,-,many,TRBJ2-6,15,TGTGCCAGCACCATTGGAGCAACTGGGGCCAACGTCCTGACTTTC,CASTIGATGANVLTF
TRBV4-2,TRBD1,many,TRBJ1-3,13,TGTGCCAGCAGCCAAGCGGTACAGGGGTTCGTATATTTT,CASSQAVQGFVYF
TRBV2,-,many,TRBJ1-3,14,TGTGCCAGCAGGACCAGGGGCTCTGGAAACACCATATATTTT,CASRTRGSGNTIYF
TRBV3-1,-,many,TRBJ1-2,14,TGTGCCAGCAGCCAAGTCGACTTAGGGCGCGGCTACACCTTC,CASSQVDLGRGYTF
TRBV7-9,TRBD2,many,TRBJ2-5,15,TGTGCCAGCAGCCGACAACCGGGGGGCCAAGAGACCCAGTACTTC,CASSRQPGGQETQYF
TRBV2,TRBD2,many,TRBJ2-3,15,TGTGCCAGCAGTGTTTTGGGGGGGAGCACAGATACGCAGTATTTT,CASSVLGGSTDTQYF
TRBV6-2/TRBV6-3,TRBD1,many,TRBJ2-3,15,TGTGCCAGCAGGGCCGGGACAGTACCCCCGGATACGCAGTATTTT,CASRAGTVPPDTQYF
TRBV2,-,many,TRBJ2-1,10,TGTGCCAGCAGAACTAATGAGCAGTTCTTC,CASRTNEQFF
TRBV12-3/TRBV12-4,TRBD2,-,TRBJ2-1,13,TGTGCCAGCAGGGGACTAGCGGGAGGTGAGCAGTTCTTC,CASRGLAGGEQFF
TRBV2,-,many,TRBJ2-7,14,TGTGCCAGCAGTGCGTTTAGGACAACCTACGAGCAGTACTTC,CASSAFRTTYEQYF
TRBV12-3/TRBV12-4,-,-,TRBJ2-7,12,TGTGCCAGCAGTTACATTACACTAGAGCAGTACTTC,CASSYITLEQYF
TRBV20-1,TRBD1,many,TRBJ1-2,14,TGCAGTGCTAGAGATGCGACAGGGGGCGATGGCTACACCTTC,CSARDATGGDGYTF
TRBV20-1,-,many,TRBJ2-7,12,TGCAGTGCTAGAGGGGGTAGGTTCGAGCAGTACTTC,CSARGGRFEQYF
TRBV28,-,many,TRBJ1-5,14,TGTGCCAACCTACTGCGTTACAGCAATCAGCCCCAGCATTTT,CANLLRYSNQPQHF
TRBV19,-,many,TRBJ1-6,15,TGTGCCAGTGGGACCCCGGGAGCGGGTAATTCACCCCTCCACTTT,CASGTPGAGNSPLHF
TRBV5-6,-,-,TRBJ1-1,13,TGTGCCAGCAGCTTCTTGCGGAACACTGAAGCTTTCTTT,CASSFLRNTEAFF
TRBV12-3/TRBV12-4,-,many,TRBJ2-7,12,TGTGCCAGCTCCAGTGGGTACTACGAGCAGTACTTC,CASSSGYYEQYF
TRBV6-1,TRBD1,many,TRBJ2-7,15,TGTGCCAGCAGTGCACCGGGACAGAGATACTACGAGCAGTACTTC,CASSAPGQRYYEQYF
TRBV9,-,many,TRBJ2-3,12,TGTGCCAGCAGCGCGAACACAGATACGCAGTATTTT,CASSANTDTQYF
TRBV7-2,-,many,TRBJ1-2,13,TGTGCCAGCAGCTTTGAACCGAGCTATGGCTACACCTTC,CASSFEPSYGYTF
TRBV9,-,many,TRBJ2-1,12,TGTGCCAGCAGCGAAACGACCGATTTGCGGTTCTTC,CASSETTDLRFF
TRBV27,TRBD1,many,TRBJ2-7,15,TGTGCCAGCAGACACTCCCGGGACAGGGGGCACGAGCAGTACTTC,CASRHSRDRGHEQYF
TRBV13,-,many,TRBJ2-7,13,TGTGCCAGCAGCTATGACAGAAACTACGAGCAGTACTTC,CASSYDRNYEQYF
TRBV2,-,many,TRBJ2-7,13,TGTGCCAGTGACCGGACATACCCTACCGAGCAGTACTTC,CASDRTYPTEQYF
TRBV7-9,-,many,TRBJ2-5,14,TGTGCCAGCAGCTCGGGAGTCGGAAGGGAGACCCAGTACTTC,CASSSGVGRETQYF
TRBV4-1,TRBD1,many,TRBJ2-7,17,TGCGCCAGCAGCCAAGATCTTTCCGGGACAGGGTCCTACGAGCAGTACTTC,CASSQDLSGTGSYEQYF
TRBV6-5,-,many,TRBJ2-7,15,TGTGCCAGCAGTTACCAACAGTTAACCTCCTACGAGCAGTACTTC,CASSYQQLTSYEQYF
TRBV11-2,-,many,TRBJ2-1,16,TGTGCCAGCAGCTTATGGGTTGATACCAAAAACAATGAGCAGTTCTTC,CASSLWVDTKNNEQFF